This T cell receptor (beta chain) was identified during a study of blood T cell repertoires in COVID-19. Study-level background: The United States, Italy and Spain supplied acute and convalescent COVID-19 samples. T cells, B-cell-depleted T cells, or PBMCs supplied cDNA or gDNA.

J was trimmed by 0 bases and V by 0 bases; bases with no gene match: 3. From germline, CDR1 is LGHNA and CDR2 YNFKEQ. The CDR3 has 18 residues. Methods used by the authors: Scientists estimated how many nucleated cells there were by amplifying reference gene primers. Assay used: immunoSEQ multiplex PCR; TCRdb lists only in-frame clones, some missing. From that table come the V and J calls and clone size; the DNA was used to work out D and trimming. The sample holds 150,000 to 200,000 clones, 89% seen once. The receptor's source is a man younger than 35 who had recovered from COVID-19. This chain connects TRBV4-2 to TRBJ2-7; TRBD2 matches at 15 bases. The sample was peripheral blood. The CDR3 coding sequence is TGTGCCAGCAGCCAAGACGGACTAGCGGGAGGGCCCTCCTACGAGCAGTACTTC. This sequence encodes CASSQDGLAGGPSYEQYF.